The 16 T cell receptor beta chains below come from one sample, sequenced in a study of blood T cell repertoires in COVID-19. Here immunoSEQ multiplex PCR was the method, and the copy in TCRdb shows in-frame clones only, minus some. The top ten hold roughly 1% of the sample, which has 350,000 to 400,000 clones, over 75% seen once. The sample taken for sequencing was PBMCs or T cells enriched from blood (not recorded which). The receptor source for this set is a man aged 18 to 29 who had recovered from COVID-19.

This clone was detected once. The rearrangement links TRBV4-3 to TRBJ2-1; tentatively, D is TRBD2 (7 bases). Germline CDR1 LGHNA, CDR2 YSLEER. The V gene lost 0 bases and the J gene lost 7 bases, with 16 bases spanning the gap. The CDR3 runs 16 residues. CDR3 protein: CASSQDRGGGANEQFF. CDR3 bases: TGCGCCAGCAGCCAAGATAGGGGGGGAGGTGCAAATGAGCAGTTCTTC.

The CDR3 spells CASSLAQRSYEQYF. DNA for the CDR3: TGTGCCAGCAGCTTGGCGCAGCGGAGCTACGAGCAGTACTTC. The chain links TRBV5-5 to TRBJ2-7; a possible D gene is TRBD2 (5 bases). V was shortened by 0 bases and J by 3 bases, with 10 bases between the two germline ends. The CDR3 contains 14 residues. CDR1 and CDR2 from the germline V gene are SGHKS and YYEKEE (reference sequence).

The chain couples TRBV28 to TRBJ2-3; 7 bases fit TRBD1. The V gene end was trimmed by 4 bases and the J gene end by 1 base; junction bases not matched to a gene: 14. The CDR3 consists of 18 residues. CDR1 and CDR2 (germline): MDHEN, SYDVKM. In DNA form, the CDR3 reads TGTGCCAGCAGTTCTCCCCAGGACAGGTCTGGGGGCACAGATACGCAGTATTTT. It specifies CASSSPQDRSGGTDTQYF.

The V gene is TRBV3-1 (or the pseudogene TRBV3-2), the J gene TRBJ2-7, with D uncertain. Per germline, CDR1 LGHDT and CDR2 YNNKEL (reference sequence). The CDR3 is 15 amino acids. Trimming left V 0 bases short and J 2 bases short, with 11 bases between. CDR3 protein: CASSQDGLVPYEQYF. The CDR3 DNA follows: TGTGCCAGCAGCCAAGATGGGCTCGTACCCTACGAGCAGTACTTC.

The V gene is TRBV7-3, the J gene TRBJ2-1; possible D gene TRBD2, 7 bases. With 5 bases removed from V and 5 bases from J, the gap between germline ends came to 16 bases. The CDR3 sequence is 15 residues long. Germline V gene data show CDR1 as SGHTA and CDR2 as FQGTGA. DNA of the CDR3: TGTGCCAGCAGCCTCGGGGGCGGGGGCCACAATGAGCAGTTCTTC. Amino acid sequence: CASSLGGGGHNEQFF.

This chain links TRBV18 with TRBJ1-2; possibly TRBD1 for D (5 bases). Trimming took off 0 bases at V and 4 bases at J, with 12 bases between the two ends. The CDR3 runs to 15 residues. The V gene's germline CDR1 is KGHSH and CDR2 LQKENI. CDR3 protein: CASSPPGGESYGYTF. In nucleotides, the CDR3 is TGTGCCAGCTCACCACCGGGGGGGGAAAGCTATGGCTACACCTTC.

This chain links TRBV29-1 with TRBJ2-7, with D perhaps matching TRBD1 (7 bases). Germline V CDR1 and CDR2: SQVTM, ANQGSEA. The CDR3 runs 15 residues. V was shortened by 3 bases and J by 1 base, with 16 bases between the two germline ends. The CDR3 DNA reads as TGCAGCGTTGATCAGTTGGCAGGGGGGTCCTACGAGCAGTACTTC. Amino acid sequence: CSVDQLAGGSYEQYF.

J is TRBJ2-3 and V is TRBV5-1; D may be TRBD1 (8 bases). The CDR3 spans 15 residues. Germline V gene sequence: CDR1 SGHRS, CDR2 YFSETQ. V lost 2 bases to trimming and J lost 0 bases, with 10 bases between them. The CDR3 DNA is TGCGCCAGCAGCTTACAGGGGGGGAGCACAGATACGCAGTATTTT. The encoded protein is CASSLQGGSTDTQYF.

The genes are TRBV28 and TRBJ2-7; D is unclear. CDR3 length equals 13 residues. The germline CDR1 and CDR2 sequences are MDHEN and SYDVKM. The V end lost 2 bases, the J end lost 2 bases, and 7 bases lay between the germline ends. CDR3 nucleotides: TGTGCCAGCAGTTTAAAGCCCCCCTACGAGCAGTACTTC. Amino acids: CASSLKPPYEQYF.

This sequence joins TRBV5-1 and TRBJ2-3; 9 nucleotides align to TRBD1. Germline V gene lookup returns CDR1 SGHRS and CDR2 YFSETQ. The CDR3 spans 20 residues. V shed 0 bases and J 1 base; nucleotides not matched to a gene: 15. CDR3 residues: CASSLGFLDRGYPRTDTQYF. As DNA, the CDR3 is TGCGCCAGCAGCTTGGGATTTTTGGACAGGGGTTACCCTCGCACAGATACGCAGTATTTT.

This rearrangement joins TRBV28 to TRBJ2-7; D remains unclear. In germline, CDR1 is MDHEN, CDR2 SYDVKM. This CDR3 is 12 amino acids long. V lost 2 bases and J lost 2, with 4 bases in between. CDR3 coding DNA: TGTGCCAGCAGTTTAGTAGCCTACGAGCAGTACTTC. It translates to CASSLVAYEQYF.

This sequence joins TRBV3-1 (or the pseudogene TRBV3-2) and TRBJ2-7; D not resolved. The CDR3 spans 15 residues. V lost 4 bases, J lost 0 bases, and 13 bases lay in between. Germline-derived CDR1 and CDR2 are LGHDT and YNNKEL (reference sequence). The CDR3 is CASSPQVYSSYEQYF. The CDR3 nucleotides are TGTGCCAGCAGCCCCCAGGTCTATAGCTCCTACGAGCAGTACTTC.

The J gene is TRBJ2-7, the V gene TRBV18; D ambiguous. Trimming shortened V by 3 bases and J by 2 bases, and 8 bases separated the two germline ends. CDR3 length: 13 residues. The germline V gene encodes CDR1 KGHSH and CDR2 LQKENI. The CDR3 is CASSPGLPYEQYF. For the CDR3, the DNA is TGTGCCAGCTCACCCGGGTTACCCTACGAGCAGTACTTC.

The chain combines TRBV28 with TRBJ1-1; TRBD1 matches at 7 bases. This CDR3 contains 15 residues. CDR1 is MDHEN and CDR2 is SYDVKM in the germline V gene. V lost 7 bases to trimming and J lost 1 base; unmatched junction nucleotides: 9. The CDR3 DNA follows: TGTGCCAGCACCGCGGGTGGGACAGCGAACACTGAAGCTTTCTTT. Its protein is CASTAGGTANTEAFF.

As for this clone: The junction differs from germline at one of its ends, possibly a read error. The chain has TRBV11-1 and TRBJ2-7; 11 bases map to TRBD2. The CDR3 contains 15 residues. Germline CDR1 SGHAT, CDR2 FQDESV (reference sequence). The CDR3 reads CASSLAGGEGYEQYF. The CDR3 bases are TGTGCCAGCAGCCTAGCGGGAGGTGAGGGTTACGAGCAGTACTTC.

The rearrangement joins TRBV7-2 to TRBJ2-7, with 8 bases identical to TRBD2. The length of the CDR3 is 15 residues. Trimming at V came to 1 base and at J to 3 bases, leaving 5 bases not matched to a gene. Germline V lookup: CDR1 SGHTA, CDR2 FQGNSA. CDR3 sequence (DNA): TGTGCCAGCAGCTTAGATGCGGGGGGTCTCTACGAGCAGTACTTC. Amino acid sequence: CASSLDAGGLYEQYF.